Listed below are T cell receptor beta chains from one sample, sequenced in a study of T cells in Graves' hyperthyroidism and ophthalmopathy. Each CDR3 protein is one row after TCRdb ran MiXCR on the multiplex PCR reads. This sample has about 840,000 distinct CDR3 sequences, with roughly 40% found just once. Sequencing was carried out using blood. The receptors were gathered from a man aged 18 to 30 with Graves' hyperthyroidism. The CDR3 runs from the conserved cysteine through the conserved F or W. A D gene is named only where the DNA matches it firmly. Clone size is not always given. Where it is, it says once, few, many or a class for expanded clones.

abundance: few
d_gene: TRBD1
j_gene: TRBJ1-5
v_gene: TRBV12-3/TRBV12-4
CDR3aa: CASSLLQGAGGNQPQHF
CDR3nt: TGTGCCAGCAGTTTATTGCAGGGGGCAGGGGGCAATCAGCCCCAGCATTTT

abundance: few
d_gene: TRBD1
j_gene: TRBJ1-2
v_gene: TRBV9
CDR3aa: CASRGTARNYGYTF
CDR3nt: TGTGCCAGCAGGGGGACAGCACGTAACTATGGCTACACCTTC

abundance: few
d_gene: -
j_gene: TRBJ1-2
v_gene: TRBV20-1
CDR3aa: CSAPKGVYNYGYTF
CDR3nt: TGCAGTGCACCGAAAGGAGTTTACAACTATGGCTACACCTTC

abundance: -
d_gene: -
j_gene: TRBJ2-6
v_gene: TRBV5-6
CDR3aa: CASSHLRRSGANVLTF
CDR3nt: TGTGCCAGCAGCCACCTCCGCCGCTCTGGGGCCAACGTCCTGACTTTC

abundance: -
d_gene: -
j_gene: TRBJ2-2
v_gene: TRBV19
CDR3aa: CASSSRPPGSAGELFF
CDR3nt: TGTGCCAGTAGTAGTCGTCCCCCGGGGTCGGCCGGGGAGCTGTTTTTT

abundance: few
d_gene: -
j_gene: TRBJ1-6
v_gene: TRBV12-3/TRBV12-4
CDR3aa: CASTIGGSSPLHF
CDR3nt: TGTGCCAGCACCATCGGGGGGTCTTCACCCCTCCACTTT

abundance: -
d_gene: -
j_gene: TRBJ1-1
v_gene: TRBV6-5
CDR3aa: CASSCPRGYAFF
CDR3nt: TGTGCCAGCAGCTGCCCCCGGGGATACGCTTTCTTT

abundance: -
d_gene: -
j_gene: TRBJ2-7
v_gene: TRBV20-1
CDR3aa: CSAISTLSSYEQYF
CDR3nt: TGCAGTGCTATCTCCACTTTAAGCTCCTACGAGCAGTACTTC

abundance: -
d_gene: -
j_gene: TRBJ1-1
v_gene: TRBV7-2
CDR3aa: CASSSPSEAFF
CDR3nt: TGTGCCAGCAGCTCCCCCTCTGAAGCTTTCTTT

abundance: -
d_gene: -
j_gene: TRBJ2-6
v_gene: TRBV19
CDR3aa: CASSVYQGSEAF
CDR3nt: TGTGCCAGTAGTGTGTATCAGGGGAGTGAAGCTTTC

abundance: few
d_gene: -
j_gene: TRBJ1-1
v_gene: TRBV12-3/TRBV12-4
CDR3aa: CASLFGINEAFF
CDR3nt: TGTGCCTCTCTTTTTGGAATCAATGAAGCTTTCTTT

abundance: many
d_gene: -
j_gene: TRBJ2-5
v_gene: TRBV19
CDR3aa: CASSMVGEETQYF
CDR3nt: TGTGCCAGTAGTATGGTGGGGGAAGAGACCCAGTACTTC

abundance: -
d_gene: -
j_gene: TRBJ2-7
v_gene: TRBV7-2
CDR3aa: CASSQDESGAYEQYF
CDR3nt: TGTGCCAGCAGCCAAGACGAGTCAGGAGCCTACGAGCAGTACTTC

abundance: once
d_gene: TRBD2
j_gene: TRBJ2-7
v_gene: TRBV7-2
CDR3aa: CANSRPSGGLIYEQYF
CDR3nt: TGTGCCAACAGCCGGCCAAGCGGGGGGCTAATATACGAGCAGTACTTC

abundance: many
d_gene: -
j_gene: TRBJ1-3
v_gene: TRBV15
CDR3aa: CATSAARSGNTIYF
CDR3nt: TGTGCCACCAGCGCGGCCAGGAGTGGAAACACCATATATTTT

abundance: -
d_gene: TRBD1
j_gene: TRBJ2-7
v_gene: TRBV7-2
CDR3aa: CASSLGGTGGPRAGSYEQYF
CDR3nt: TGTGCCAGCAGCTTAGGAGGGACAGGGGGACCTAGAGCGGGTTCCTACGAGCAGTACTTC

abundance: -
d_gene: -
j_gene: TRBJ1-1
v_gene: TRBV10-1
CDR3aa: CASSESLAVQAFF
CDR3nt: TGCGCCAGCAGTGAGTCGTTGGCGGTCCAGGCTTTCTTT

abundance: few
d_gene: -
j_gene: TRBJ1-1
v_gene: TRBV28
CDR3aa: CASELQGDTEAFF
CDR3nt: TGTGCCAGCGAGTTACAGGGAGACACTGAAGCTTTCTTT

abundance: -
d_gene: TRBD1
j_gene: TRBJ2-6
v_gene: TRBV9
CDR3aa: CASSVEGARANVLTF
CDR3nt: TGTGCCAGCAGCGTCGAGGGGGCGAGGGCCAACGTCCTGACTTTC

abundance: -
d_gene: -
j_gene: TRBJ1-5
v_gene: TRBV10-2
CDR3aa: CASSDEGSNQPQHF
CDR3nt: TGCGCCAGCAGTGATGAGGGGAGCAATCAGCCCCAGCATTTT

abundance: few
d_gene: -
j_gene: TRBJ1-1
v_gene: TRBV19
CDR3aa: CASFRPGHSNTEAFF
CDR3nt: TGTGCCAGTTTCCGTCCGGGACATTCGAACACTGAAGCTTTCTTT

abundance: many
d_gene: -
j_gene: TRBJ1-3
v_gene: TRBV7-7
CDR3aa: CASSLLAVSRNTIYF
CDR3nt: TGTGCTAGCAGCCTCTTGGCGGTATCGAGAAACACCATATATTTT

abundance: -
d_gene: -
j_gene: TRBJ1-6
v_gene: TRBV7-9
CDR3aa: CASSLGRQINSPLHF
CDR3nt: TGTGCCAGCAGCTTAGGGCGACAGATTAATTCACCCCTCCACTTT

abundance: -
d_gene: -
j_gene: TRBJ2-1
v_gene: TRBV7-3
CDR3aa: CASSLRGSDEQFF
CDR3nt: TGTGCCAGCAGCTTAAGAGGGAGTGATGAGCAGTTCTTC

abundance: -
d_gene: -
j_gene: TRBJ2-7
v_gene: TRBV29-1
CDR3aa: CSARGGTEGYEQYF
CDR3nt: TGCAGCGCCCGGGGCGGGACAGAGGGCTACGAGCAGTACTTC

abundance: few
d_gene: TRBD1
j_gene: TRBJ2-5
v_gene: TRBV7-6
CDR3aa: CASSPMGAGTANF
CDR3nt: TGTGCCAGCAGTCCAATGGGTGCCGGGACAGCCAACTTC

abundance: few
d_gene: -
j_gene: TRBJ1-4
v_gene: TRBV28
CDR3aa: CASSRQTATNEKLFF
CDR3nt: TGTGCCAGCAGTCGGCAGACCGCAACTAATGAAAAACTGTTTTTT

abundance: -
d_gene: -
j_gene: TRBJ1-4
v_gene: TRBV10-3
CDR3aa: CAIRGHTNEKLFF
CDR3nt: TGTGCCATCAGGGGACACACTAATGAAAAACTGTTTTTT

abundance: many
d_gene: -
j_gene: TRBJ1-4
v_gene: TRBV15
CDR3aa: CATRKAGSEKLFF
CDR3nt: TGTGCCACCAGGAAAGCGGGAAGTGAAAAACTGTTTTTT

abundance: many
d_gene: -
j_gene: TRBJ2-2
v_gene: TRBV29-1
CDR3aa: CSVSDFHTGELFF
CDR3nt: TGCAGCGTATCGGACTTTCACACCGGGGAGCTGTTTTTT

abundance: few
d_gene: TRBD1
j_gene: TRBJ1-6
v_gene: TRBV5-6
CDR3aa: CASSFDRVGNSPLHF
CDR3nt: TGTGCCAGCAGTTTCGACAGGGTGGGTAATTCACCCCTCCACTTT

abundance: -
d_gene: -
j_gene: TRBJ1-1
v_gene: TRBV11-2
CDR3aa: CASSDSGQNTEAFF
CDR3nt: TGTGCCAGCAGCGACAGCGGCCAGAACACTGAAGCTTTCTTT

abundance: -
d_gene: -
j_gene: TRBJ2-7
v_gene: TRBV15
CDR3aa: CATSREGASAYEQYF
CDR3nt: TGTGCCACCAGCAGAGAGGGGGCCAGTGCCTACGAGCAGTACTTC

abundance: -
d_gene: -
j_gene: TRBJ1-1
v_gene: TRBV28
CDR3aa: CASSTGWDTEAFF
CDR3nt: TGTGCCAGCAGCACAGGGTGGGACACTGAAGCTTTCTTT

abundance: -
d_gene: -
j_gene: TRBJ2-2
v_gene: TRBV5-5
CDR3aa: CASSLFTGLTGELFF
CDR3nt: TGTGCCAGCAGCTTGTTTACGGGGCTCACCGGGGAGCTGTTTTTT

abundance: -
d_gene: -
j_gene: TRBJ2-7
v_gene: TRBV20-1
CDR3aa: CSARRGDGGFYEQYF
CDR3nt: TGCAGTGCTAGGAGAGGCGACGGGGGTTTCTACGAGCAGTACTTC

abundance: -
d_gene: -
j_gene: TRBJ2-2
v_gene: TRBV12-3/TRBV12-4
CDR3aa: CASSSPRTANTGELFF
CDR3nt: TGTGCCAGCAGTTCCCCCCGGACGGCGAACACCGGGGAGCTGTTTTTT

abundance: many
d_gene: -
j_gene: TRBJ1-1
v_gene: TRBV19
CDR3aa: CASSGWGNTEAFF
CDR3nt: TGTGCCAGTAGTGGCTGGGGGAACACTGAAGCTTTCTTT

abundance: many
d_gene: -
j_gene: TRBJ2-7
v_gene: TRBV7-2
CDR3aa: CASSLDEAEQYF
CDR3nt: TGTGCCAGCAGCTTAGATGAGGCCGAGCAGTACTTC

abundance: -
d_gene: TRBD2
j_gene: TRBJ2-2
v_gene: TRBV20-1
CDR3aa: CSARIPNGGGNTGELFF
CDR3nt: TGCAGTGCTAGAATCCCCAACGGGGGGGGGAACACCGGGGAGCTGTTTTTT

abundance: -
d_gene: -
j_gene: TRBJ1-1
v_gene: TRBV7-2
CDR3aa: CASSRDGTRRTEAFF
CDR3nt: TGTGCCAGCAGCCGGGACGGGACGAGGAGAACTGAAGCTTTCTTT

abundance: many
d_gene: -
j_gene: TRBJ1-3
v_gene: TRBV7-6
CDR3aa: CASSLEDSSGNTIYF
CDR3nt: TGTGCCAGCAGCTTAGAGGACAGCTCTGGAAACACCATATATTTT

abundance: -
d_gene: -
j_gene: TRBJ2-2
v_gene: TRBV7-3
CDR3aa: CASSPDRLSDTGELFF
CDR3nt: TGTGCCAGCAGCCCGGACAGACTATCAGACACCGGGGAGCTGTTTTTT

abundance: -
d_gene: -
j_gene: TRBJ1-2
v_gene: TRBV6-5
CDR3aa: CASRPGVYGYTF
CDR3nt: TGTGCCAGCAGACCAGGGGTTTACGGCTACACCTTC

abundance: -
d_gene: -
j_gene: TRBJ2-2
v_gene: TRBV5-1
CDR3aa: CASSLGHGDTGELFF
CDR3nt: TGCGCCAGCAGCTTGGGACACGGGGACACCGGGGAGCTGTTTTTT

abundance: few
d_gene: -
j_gene: TRBJ1-2
v_gene: TRBV12-3/TRBV12-4
CDR3aa: CASSLSGAASNYGYTF
CDR3nt: TGTGCCAGCAGTTTGTCGGGCGCCGCGTCTAACTATGGCTACACCTTC

abundance: -
d_gene: -
j_gene: TRBJ2-2
v_gene: TRBV29-1
CDR3aa: CSVLNTGVLFF
CDR3nt: TGCAGCGTTCTGAACACCGGGGTGCTGTTTTTT

abundance: many
d_gene: -
j_gene: TRBJ1-2
v_gene: TRBV4-1
CDR3aa: CASSQEAALYGYTF
CDR3nt: TGCGCCAGCAGCCAAGAAGCGGCCCTCTATGGCTACACCTTC

abundance: many
d_gene: TRBD1
j_gene: TRBJ1-1
v_gene: TRBV7-9
CDR3aa: CASSHGQENTEAFF
CDR3nt: TGTGCCAGCAGCCATGGACAGGAGAACACTGAAGCTTTCTTT

abundance: -
d_gene: -
j_gene: TRBJ2-2
v_gene: TRBV9
CDR3aa: CASSVLDGQGELFF
CDR3nt: TGTGCCAGCAGCGTCTTAGATGGGCAAGGGGAGCTGTTTTTT